The 27 T cell receptor beta chains listed next were all sequenced from one sample in a study of OX40 agonist ivuxolimab in advanced cancers. Data came from immunoSEQ multiplex PCR; TCRdb stores just in-frame clones and leaves some out. The sample includes approximately 67,000 clones, around 83% of them seen just once. The sample here was CD4+ or CD8+ T cells sorted from blood, taken in a trial of the OX40 agonist ivuxolimab. All receptors derive from an adult with an advanced solid tumor such as melanoma, head and neck, liver or kidney cancer.

The chain's CDR3 is CASSPNFSRRGLAKNIQYF. Here the CDR3 DNA reads TGTGCCAGCAGCCCTAACTTCTCAAGGAGGGGTCTAGCCAAAAACATTCAGTACTTC. The rearrangement uses TRBV28 and TRBJ2-4; perhaps TRBD2 as D (6 bases). In germline, CDR1 is MDHEN, CDR2 SYDVKM. The CDR3 has 19 amino acids. V was trimmed by 6 bases and J by 0 bases, leaving 24 bases between them.

V is TRBV7-2 and J is TRBJ1-5; D gene unclear. The CDR3 spans 13 residues. The V end lost 0 bases, the J end lost 5 bases, and 5 bases lay between the germline ends. CDR1 SGHTA and CDR2 FQGNSA come from the germline V gene. The CDR3 region has the DNA TGTGCCAGCAGCTTAGCGAGAGATCAGCCCCAGCATTTT. Translation: CASSLARDQPQHF.

The chain's CDR3 is CASSKGGSEDNEQFF. CDR3 nucleotide sequence: TGTGCCAGTAGTAAGGGTGGATCAGAGGACAATGAGCAGTTCTTC. The V gene is TRBV19, the J gene TRBJ2-1; unclear D gene. V dropped 4 bases and J dropped 5 bases, with 15 bases sitting between them. This CDR3 spans 15 amino acids. Looked up from germline, CDR1 is LNHDA and CDR2 is SQIVND (reference sequence).

The chain employs TRBV28 and TRBJ1-3; D remains unclear. V was cut by 7 bases and J by 4 bases, with 14 bases left in between. Germline values: CDR1 MDHEN, CDR2 SYDVKM. This CDR3 has 14 amino acids. The CDR3 here is CASNPWGSGNTIYF. In DNA form, the CDR3 reads TGTGCCAGCAATCCCTGGGGTTCGGGAAACACCATATATTTT.

The chain links TRBV30 to TRBJ1-2; 8 bases map to TRBD1. CDR1 GTSNPN and CDR2 SVGIG come from the germline V gene (reference sequence). V lost 1 base and J lost 5; bases outside the gene matches: 3. The CDR3 is 13 residues long. CDR3 DNA: TGTGCCTGGAGTGAGGGACAGGTATATGGCTACACCTTC. This codes for CAWSEGQVYGYTF.

This chain uses TRBV6-1 with TRBJ1-6, with 9 bases matching TRBD1. The germline CDR1 and CDR2 sequences are MNHNS and SASEGT. Trimming cost V 6 bases and J 7 bases; bases outside gene matches: 4. The CDR3 spans 14 residues. DNA for the CDR3: TGTGCCAGCAGGCGGACAGGGGAAAATTCACCCCTCCACTTT. Amino acid sequence: CASRRTGENSPLHF.

About this clone itself: The sample contains more than one DNA sequence encoding this CDR3. The chain recombines TRBV7-9 with TRBJ1-1; D not resolved. V lost 4 bases, J lost 2 bases, and 2 bases lay in between. The CDR3 has 11 amino acids. In germline, CDR1 is SEHNR, CDR2 FQNEAQ (reference sequence). The CDR3 sequence: CASSSNTEAFF. In DNA form, the CDR3 reads TGTGCCAGCAGCTCCAACACTGAAGCTTTCTTT.

This chain connects TRBV5-8 to TRBJ2-5; TRBD1 aligns across 7 bases. Germline loops: CDR1 SGHTS, CDR2 YDEGEE. V trimming: 0 bases; J trimming: 7 bases; junction bases outside the gene matches: 9. The CDR3 has 15 amino acids. CDR3 nucleotides: TGTGCCAGCAGCTTGGGAGGACAGGCGGTAGGGACCCAGTACTTC. Its protein product is CASSLGGQAVGTQYF.

This clone showed up just once. J is TRBJ2-1 and V is TRBV7-3, with 7 bases fitting TRBD2. CDR3 length: 15 residues. Germline CDR1 SGHTA, CDR2 FQGTGA. The ends lost 1 base at V and 7 bases at J; junction bases unmatched: 7. The CDR3 bases are TGTGCCAGCAGCTTAAGCGGGAGTGCGTGGAATGAGCAGTTCTTC. It encodes CASSLSGSAWNEQFF.

J is TRBJ1-2 and V is TRBV7-8; TRBD1 aligns across 7 bases. V lost 0 bases and J lost 2; bases outside the gene matches: 0. The CDR3 is 14 amino acids. Per germline, CDR1 SGHVS and CDR2 FQNEAQ. The CDR3 region is CASSLATGNYGYTF. CDR3 sequence (DNA): TGTGCCAGCAGCTTAGCGACAGGGAACTATGGCTACACCTTC.

The chain combines TRBV28 with TRBJ1-5; no clear D gene. The CDR3 has 15 residues. Germline V CDR1 and CDR2: MDHEN, SYDVKM. The V gene lost 5 bases and the J gene lost 0 bases, with 11 bases spanning the gap. CDR3 in amino acids: CASSPLSGSNQPQHF. The CDR3 DNA sequence: TGTGCCAGCAGTCCCCTGTCCGGTAGCAATCAGCCCCAGCATTTT.

This sequence joins TRBV21-1 and TRBJ1-5. TRBV21-1 counts as a pseudogene. The CDR3 is 15 amino acids. This chain's CDR3 is CASSKGKGRNQPQHF. The CDR3 nucleotides are TGTGCCAGCAGCAAAGGTAAGGGCCGCAATCAGCCCCAGCATTTT.

The chain employs TRBV6-5 and TRBJ1-2, with unresolved D. Germline V gene lookup returns CDR1 MNHEY and CDR2 SVGAGI. The CDR3 is 13 amino acids. V lost 2 bases and J 5 bases, leaving 9 bases between the germline ends. In DNA, the CDR3 is TGTGCCAGCAGTTACAGGATATTGTATGGCTACACCTTC. It is translated as CASSYRILYGYTF.

The CDR3 DNA is TGCGCCAGCAGCCGCGGGGACCAACAGCAAGAGACCCAGTACTTC. It specifies CASSRGDQQQETQYF. V and J are TRBV4-1 and TRBJ2-5, with TRBD2 as a possible D gene (6 bases). V lost 4 bases and J lost 2, with 14 bases in between. Germline loops: CDR1 MGHRA, CDR2 YSYEKL. The CDR3 is made up of 15 amino acids.

This clone was seen a few times. The chain recombines TRBV30 with TRBJ2-7; 9 bases line up with TRBD2. Germline V CDR1 and CDR2: GTSNPN, SVGIG (reference sequence). The V segment lost 3 bases and the J segment 4 bases; nucleotides outside the gene matches: 4. The CDR3 has 13 residues. CDR3 sequence (DNA): TGTGCCTGGAGCTATAGCGGGGGATACGAGCAGTACTTC. Protein: CAWSYSGGYEQYF. Based on the CDR3 plus reference TRBV30 and TRBJ2-7, the full variable domain is SQTIHQWPATLVQPVGSPLSLECTVEGTSNPNLYWYRQAAGRGLQLLFYSVGIGQISSEVPQNLSASRPQDRQFILSSKKLLLSDSGFYLCAWSYSGGYEQYFGPGTRLTVT.

This clone occurred once. This chain joins TRBV7-2 and TRBJ2-1, with TRBD2 matching 8 bases. The CDR3 loop spans 13 amino acids. Looked up from germline, CDR1 is SGHTA and CDR2 is FQGNSA. Germline trimming cut 5 bases from V and 10 bases from J; bases unmatched to any gene: 7. The chain's CDR3 is CASSQMSGGEQFF. As DNA, the CDR3 is TGTGCCAGCAGCCAGATGAGCGGGGGCGAGCAGTTCTTC.

The chain recombines TRBV27 with TRBJ1-1; 7 nucleotides align to TRBD1. Germline CDR1 MNHEY, CDR2 SMNVEV (reference sequence). V was clipped by 6 bases and J by 0 bases; unmatched bases: 4. The CDR3 totals 14 residues. CDR3 sequence: CASSRQGLNTEAFF. In nucleotides, the CDR3 is TGTGCCAGCAGCCGACAGGGTTTGAACACTGAAGCTTTCTTT.

The chain uses TRBV14 and TRBJ1-1; D not resolved. V was shortened by 0 bases and J by 5 bases, with 10 bases between the two germline ends. Germline CDR1 reads SGHDN; CDR2 reads FVKESK. The CDR3 loop spans 14 amino acids. The chain's CDR3 is CASSQDVGATEAFF. The CDR3 DNA follows: TGTGCCAGCAGCCAAGATGTGGGAGCTACTGAAGCTTTCTTT.

The J gene is TRBJ2-5, the V gene TRBV30; possible D gene TRBD2, 7 bases. Germline CDR1 GTSNPN, CDR2 SVGIG (reference sequence). The CDR3 spans 14 residues. V was shortened by 4 bases and J by 5 bases, with 17 bases between the two germline ends. CDR3 nucleotides: TGTGCCTGGACCGCTGGGGGGGCAGGGGAGACCCAGTACTTC. As protein: CAWTAGGAGETQYF.

V gene TRBV14 combines with J gene TRBJ1-6; D unresolved. The CDR3 totals 13 residues. Germline loops: CDR1 SGHDN, CDR2 FVKESK. V lost 7 bases to trimming and J lost 6 bases, with 10 bases between them. The CDR3 DNA follows: TGTGCCAGCACCGCGTACGTTAATTCACCCCTCCACTTT. Its translation is CASTAYVNSPLHF. The full variable domain, in which reference TRBV14 and TRBJ1-6 provide the parts outside the CDR3, is EAGVTQFPSHSVIEKGQTVTLRCDPISGHDNLYWYRRVMGKEIKFLLHFVKESKQDESGMPNNRFLAERTGGTYSTLKVQPAELEDSGVYFCASTAYVNSPLHFGNGTRLTVT.

The gene calls are TRBV29-1 and TRBJ2-2; 12 bases map to TRBD2. The germline CDR1 and CDR2 sequences are SQVTM and ANQGSEA. Trimming took 4 bases from V and 5 from J; bases not matched to a gene: 8. The CDR3 is 16 amino acids. The CDR3 here is CSVVPSGRARTGELFF. CDR3 DNA sequence: TGCAGCGTTGTCCCTAGCGGGAGGGCCCGAACCGGGGAGCTGTTTTTT.

The gene calls are TRBV6-5 and TRBJ2-7; TRBD1 is a possible D gene (6 bases). Germline-derived CDR1 and CDR2 are MNHEY and SVGAGI. V was cut by 4 bases and J by 6 bases, with 13 bases left in between. CDR3 length equals 13 residues. Here the CDR3 DNA reads TGTGCCAGCAGTTTCATACAGGGCGGCGAGCAGTACTTC. This gives the protein CASSFIQGGEQYF.

The genes are TRBV4-2 and TRBJ2-2; no clear D gene. With 4 bases removed from V and 5 bases from J, the gap between germline ends came to 11 bases. Germline V gene lookup returns CDR1 LGHNA and CDR2 YNFKEQ. The CDR3 covers 14 residues. CDR3 DNA sequence: TGTGCCAGCAGCCCTTCGGTGACGACCGGGGAGCTGTTTTTT. This sequence encodes CASSPSVTTGELFF.

This clone was recorded once. V gene TRBV14 combines with J gene TRBJ2-1; D possibly corresponds to TRBD1 (6 bases). V was trimmed by 3 bases and J by 4 bases, leaving 13 bases between them. This CDR3 has 15 amino acids. Germline values: CDR1 SGHDN, CDR2 FVKESK. In nucleotides, the CDR3 is TGTGCCAGCAGCCAGGGCCCAGGGGTTTACAATGAGCAGTTCTTC. Amino acid sequence: CASSQGPGVYNEQFF.

This clone has more than one count but fewer than ten. The chain joins TRBV5-4 to TRBJ2-7; possible D gene TRBD2, 6 bases. The CDR3 is made up of 14 amino acids. Trimming stripped 6 bases from V and 5 bases from J, with 18 bases between. Per germline, CDR1 SGHNT and CDR2 YYREEE (reference sequence). This CDR3 reads CASTPDGGSDEQYF. The CDR3 nucleotides are TGTGCCAGCACCCCGGATGGGGGGAGTGACGAGCAGTACTTC.

The chain joins TRBV21-1 to TRBJ2-7; TRBD1, the table's D call, was not compared with the DNA. TRBV21-1 is noted as a pseudogene. This CDR3 region has 14 residues. CDR3 residues: CASSNGASSYEQYF. CDR3 nucleotides: TGTGCCAGCAGCAATGGGGCCAGCTCCTACGAGCAGTACTTC.

The rearrangement links TRBV7-6 to TRBJ2-5; D is possibly TRBD2 (5 bases). This CDR3 has 15 residues. Germline V lookup: CDR1 SGHVS, CDR2 FNYEAQ. Between the trimmed V and J ends, which lost 7 bases and 2 bases, there was a span of 17 bases. CDR3 DNA sequence: TGTGCCAGCACCCTAGGCGGGCAAGAACAAGAGACCCAGTACTTC. Translation: CASTLGGQEQETQYF. The variable domain in full, with the rest retrieved from reference TRBV7-6 and TRBJ2-5, is GAGVSQSPRYKVTKRGQDVALRCDPISGHVSLYWYRQALGQGPEFLTYFNYEAQQDKSGLPNDRFSAERPEGSISTLTIQRTEQRDSAMYRCASTLGGQEQETQYFGPGTRLLVL.